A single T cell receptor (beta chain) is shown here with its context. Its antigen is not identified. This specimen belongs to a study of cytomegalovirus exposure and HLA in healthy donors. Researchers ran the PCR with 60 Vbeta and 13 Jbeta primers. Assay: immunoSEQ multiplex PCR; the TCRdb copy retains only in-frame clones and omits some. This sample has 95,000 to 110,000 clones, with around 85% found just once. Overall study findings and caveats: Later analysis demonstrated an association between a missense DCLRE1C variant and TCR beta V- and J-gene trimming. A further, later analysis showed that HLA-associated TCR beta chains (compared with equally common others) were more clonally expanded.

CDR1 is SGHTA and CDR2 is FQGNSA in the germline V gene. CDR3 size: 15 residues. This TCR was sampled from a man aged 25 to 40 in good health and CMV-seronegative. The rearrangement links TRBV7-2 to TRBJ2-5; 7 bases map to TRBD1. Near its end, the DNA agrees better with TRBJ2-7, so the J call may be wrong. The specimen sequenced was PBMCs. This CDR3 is CASSFVDRDLYEQYF. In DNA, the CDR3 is TGTGCCAGCAGCTTTGTCGACAGGGATCTGTACGAGCAGTACTTC.